These 27 T cell receptor beta chains share one sample of origin, sequenced in a study of cytomegalovirus exposure and HLA in healthy donors. Primers for the PCR totalled 60 Vbeta and 13 Jbeta. TCRdb's copy holds only in-frame clones and misses some; the assay was immunoSEQ multiplex PCR. The sample holds approximately 190,000 clones; 9.5% to 15% are singletons and the top ten take 7.8%. What was sequenced was PBMCs. All receptors derive from a man aged 50 or older in good health and CMV-seropositive.

This chain joins TRBV6-1 and TRBJ1-5; TRBD1 matches 9 bases. The germline V gene encodes CDR1 MNHNS and CDR2 SASEGT. Germline trimming cut 8 bases from V and 5 bases from J; bases unmatched to any gene: 7. This CDR3 has 14 amino acids. CDR3 loop: CASSMDRGYQPQHF. The CDR3 region has the DNA TGTGCCAGCTCCATGGACAGGGGATATCAGCCCCAGCATTTT.

The chain links TRBV5-5 to TRBJ2-7, with D perhaps TRBD1 (6 bases). Per the germline V gene, CDR1 is SGHKS and CDR2 is YYEKEE (reference sequence). V was cut by 1 base and J by 3 bases, with 11 bases left in between. The CDR3 runs 14 residues. CDR3 DNA: TGTGCCAGCAGCTTGTCGGGCAGGGGCTACGAGCAGTACGTC. Protein product: CASSLSGRGYEQYV.

The chain employs TRBV15 and TRBJ2-3; D ambiguous. The CDR3 contains 13 residues. The V end lost 1 base, the J end lost 11 bases, and 13 bases lay between the germline ends. Germline CDR1 LNHNV, CDR2 YYDKDF (reference sequence). CDR3 DNA sequence: TGTGCCACCAGCAGAGTCGCTATTGTCGGGCAGTATTTT. It codes for CATSRVAIVGQYF.

This CDR3 is CASSEGYTQYF. The CDR3 DNA reads as TGTGCCAGCAGTGAAGGCTATACGCAGTATTTT. The chain recombines TRBV25-1 with TRBJ2-3; D gene ambiguous. V shed 2 bases and J shed 7 bases, with 4 bases lying between them. CDR1 and CDR2 from the germline V gene are MGHDK and SYGVNS. This CDR3 contains 11 residues.

This clone was observed a few times. This chain joins TRBV12-5 and TRBJ2-3; tentatively, D is TRBD1 (6 bases). CDR3 length: 14 amino acids. V was trimmed by 3 bases and J by 5 bases, leaving 12 bases between them. Germline V gene lookup returns CDR1 LGHNT and CDR2 FRNRAP. As DNA, the CDR3 is TGTGCTAGTGGTTTATCGGACAGCTTAGATACGCAGTATTTT. Its protein is CASGLSDSLDTQYF.

This clone came up a few times. J is TRBJ2-5 and V is TRBV10-3, with 11 positions matching TRBD2. The germline gives CDR1 ENHRY, CDR2 SYGVKD. With 6 bases clipped from V and 4 bases from J, the junction kept 7 bases outside the gene matches. CDR3 length: 15 residues. Written as DNA, the CDR3 is TGTGCCATCAGCCCGACTAGCGGGGCGGTAGAGACCCAGTACTTC. It encodes CAISPTSGAVETQYF.

The chain combines TRBV7-7 with TRBJ2-5; 9 bases are shared with TRBD2. Unmatched junction bases numbered 6, after V lost 5 bases and J lost 5 bases. The CDR3 spans 14 residues. Germline CDR1 reads SSHAT; CDR2 reads FNYEAQ (reference sequence). Written as DNA, the CDR3 is TGTGCCAGCAGCGGCGGGGGGGTGGGGGAGACCCAGTACTTC. Protein sequence: CASSGGGVGETQYF. The full variable domain, with the rest looked up from reference TRBV7-7 and TRBJ2-5, is GAGVSQSPRYKVTKRGQDVTLRCDPISSHATLYWYQQALGQGPEFLTYFNYEAQPDKSGLPSDRFSAERPEGSISTLTIQRTEQRDSAMYRCASSGGGVGETQYFGPGTRLLVL.

The chain joins TRBV2 to TRBJ2-5, with D uncertain. Germline lookup yields CDR1 SNHLY and CDR2 FYNNEI. The CDR3 covers 16 residues. The V and J ends lost 1 base and 1 base respectively, with 13 bases between them. In DNA form, the CDR3 reads TGTGCCAGCAGTGAAGGAGGTCGGCTGTCCCAAGAGACCCAGTACTTC. Its protein product is CASSEGGRLSQETQYF. Complete variable domain (other parts from reference TRBV2 and TRBJ2-5): EPEVTQTPSHQVTQMGQEVILRCVPISNHLYFYWYRQILGQKVEFLVSFYNNEISEKSEIFDDQFSVERPDGSNFTLKIRSTKLEDSAMYFCASSEGGRLSQETQYFGPGTRLLVL.

The J gene is TRBJ2-7, the V gene TRBV28; D is perhaps TRBD1 (6 bases). CDR1 is MDHEN, CDR2 SYDVKM, per germline. The CDR3 totals 16 residues. Deletions cut 3 bases from V and 0 bases from J, with 15 bases between. The DNA of the CDR3 is TGTGCCAGCAGTTTGGGGACACCCATAAACTCCTACGAGCAGTACGTC. It codes for CASSLGTPINSYEQYV.

This clone was detected only a few times. This rearrangement joins TRBV4-3 to TRBJ1-2; TRBD1 agrees at 8 bases. Germline CDR1 LGHNA, CDR2 YSLEER. CDR3 size: 13 residues. With V trimmed by 4 bases and J by 2 bases, 0 bases remained unmatched. The CDR3 here is CASSPGGNYGYTF. As DNA, the CDR3 is TGCGCCAGCAGCCCAGGGGGCAACTATGGCTACACCTTC.

This clone appeared a few times. The chain employs TRBV18 and TRBJ1-1; perhaps TRBD1 as D (6 bases). The germline gives CDR1 KGHSH, CDR2 LQKENI. This CDR3 comprises 15 residues. V gave up 0 bases and J gave up 1 base, with 9 bases separating them. The DNA of the CDR3 is TGTGCCAGCTCACCACCTCAGGGGACGAACACTGAAGCTTTCTTT. Protein sequence: CASSPPQGTNTEAFF.

This clone was seen repeatedly, ten times or more. This rearrangement joins TRBV6-6 to TRBJ1-4; D unclear. Germline V lookup: CDR1 MNHNY, CDR2 SVGAGI (reference sequence). Deletions cut 8 bases from V and 0 bases from J, with 10 bases between. This CDR3 contains 14 residues. CDR3 in amino acids: CASHRVATNEKLFF. In DNA, the CDR3 is TGTGCCAGCCACCGGGTCGCAACTAATGAAAAACTGTTTTTT.

This clone was seen only a few times. CDR3 coding DNA: TGCGCCAGCAGCCTACAGGGGAAGGACACCGGGGAGCTGTTTTTT. Protein: CASSLQGKDTGELFF. V is TRBV5-1 and J is TRBJ2-2, with 7 bases identical to TRBD1. V lost 4 bases and J lost 3; bases outside the gene matches: 6. CDR3 length equals 15 residues. The germline gives CDR1 SGHRS, CDR2 YFSETQ.

The chain combines TRBV29-1 with TRBJ2-4; TRBD2 matches at 13 bases. V shed 7 bases, J shed 13 bases, and the junction held 10 bases outside the gene matches. In germline, CDR1 is SQVTM, CDR2 ANQGSEA. There are 13 residues in the CDR3. The CDR3 DNA reads as TGCAGCGCGGACCTTGGACTAGCGGGGGTCCAGTACTTC. It specifies CSADLGLAGVQYF.

The rearrangement joins TRBV6-1 to TRBJ2-2; D unresolved. Germline CDR1 reads MNHNS; CDR2 reads SASEGT. The CDR3 consists of 14 residues. Trimming shortened V by 7 bases and J by 5 bases, and 14 bases separated the two germline ends. The CDR3 DNA is TGTGCCAGCAACGAGGCCAGTCGGACCGGGGAGCTGTTTTTT. Residues: CASNEASRTGELFF.

This chain uses TRBV12-5 with TRBJ1-1, with a weak D call TRBD1 (6 bases). Trimming took off 4 bases at V and 1 base at J, with 16 bases between the two ends. This CDR3 has 16 residues. From germline, CDR1 is LGHNT and CDR2 FRNRAP. For the CDR3, the DNA is TGTGCTAGTGGTTGGGGCTTACAGGGCCCGAACACTGAAGCTTTCTTT. Translating it yields CASGWGLQGPNTEAFF. Using reference TRBV12-5 and TRBJ1-1 for the parts outside the CDR3, the full variable domain is DARVTQTPRHKVTEMGQEVTMRCQPILGHNTVFWYRQTMMQGLELLAYFRNRAPLDDSGMPKDRFSAEMPDATLATLKIQPSEPRDSAVYFCASGWGLQGPNTEAFFGQGTRLTVV.

The V gene is TRBV27, the J gene TRBJ2-3, with 7 bases that match TRBD2. J gave up 6 bases and V 4 bases, and 10 bases lay outside the gene matches. The germline CDR1 and CDR2 sequences are MNHEY and SMNVEV (reference sequence). The CDR3 has 15 residues. The CDR3 DNA reads as TGTGCCAGCAGTTATATATGGGGGGGATCCGATACGCAGTATTTT. Translating it yields CASSYIWGGSDTQYF.

This chain connects TRBV4-3 to TRBJ2-6, with D perhaps TRBD2 (6 bases). The V and J ends lost 1 base and 0 bases respectively, with 10 bases between them. From germline, CDR1 is LGHNA and CDR2 YSLEER. The length of the CDR3 is 17 residues. CDR3 in DNA: TGCGCCAGCAGCCAAGGGGGAGGAGTCTCTGGGGCCAACGTCCTGACTTTC. Translation gives CASSQGGGVSGANVLTF.

This clone appeared a few times. The chain employs TRBV19 and TRBJ1-1, with D maybe TRBD1 (5 bases). Per germline, CDR1 LNHDA and CDR2 SQIVND (reference sequence). Trimming took 6 bases from V and 8 from J, leaving 19 bases between them. This CDR3 is built from 14 residues. Here the CDR3 reads CASRPGGAGGEAFF. CDR3 DNA sequence: TGTGCCAGTAGACCCGGCGGGGCAGGAGGCGAAGCTTTCTTT.

V and J are TRBV4-3 and TRBJ1-1; 10 bases are a match to TRBD1. There are 13 residues in the CDR3. Per germline, CDR1 LGHNA and CDR2 YSLEER. V shed 0 bases and J 10 bases; nucleotides not matched to a gene: 2. The CDR3 coding sequence is TGCGCCAGCAGCCAAGATGACAGGGGGCGAGCTTTCTTT. It encodes CASSQDDRGRAFF.

The chain is built from TRBV9 and TRBJ2-6; D is unclear. The germline CDR1 and CDR2 sequences are SGDLS and YYNGEE. The CDR3 is 15 amino acids. The V gene lost 0 bases and the J gene lost 4 bases, with 8 bases spanning the gap. CDR3 loop: CASSVGGRGANVLTF. CDR3 nucleotide sequence: TGTGCCAGCAGCGTAGGTGGTAGAGGGGCCAACGTCCTGACTTTC.

The rearrangement uses TRBV5-5 and TRBJ2-5, with TRBD2 identical over 7 bases. Germline V gives CDR1 SGHKS, CDR2 YYEKEE (reference sequence). The CDR3 consists of 15 residues. Trimming took 3 bases from V and 6 from J; bases not matched to a gene: 11. CDR3 residues: CASSSGLDNPQTQYF. The CDR3 DNA reads TGTGCCAGCAGCTCAGGACTAGACAACCCCCAGACCCAGTACTTC.

This clone was observed a handful of times. V and J are TRBV4-1 and TRBJ1-1; 9 bases agree with TRBD1. This CDR3 contains 15 residues. The J segment lost 5 bases and the V segment lost 5 bases, leaving 9 bases of the junction unmatched. In germline, CDR1 is MGHRA, CDR2 YSYEKL. CDR3 nucleotide sequence: TGCGCCAGCAGCTACGACCCGGGACAGGGAACTGAAGCTTTCTTT. Residues: CASSYDPGQGTEAFF.

This rearrangement joins TRBV7-2 to TRBJ2-3; no clear D gene. The CDR3 has 11 residues. Looked up from germline, CDR1 is SGHTA and CDR2 is FQGNSA. V was clipped by 9 bases and J by 6 bases, with 10 bases between them. The CDR3 spells CARRRKDTQYF. CDR3 nucleotide sequence: TGTGCCAGGCGCCGTAAGGATACGCAGTATTTT.

This clone was observed a few times. The V and J genes are TRBV18 and TRBJ1-5; no definite D call. V was shortened by 2 bases and J by 11 bases, with 25 bases between the two germline ends. Germline CDR1 is KGHSH and CDR2 is LQKENI. This CDR3 comprises 17 residues. CDR3 protein: CASSPEVGPIGISSQHF. CDR3 coding DNA: TGTGCCAGCTCACCAGAAGTCGGGCCAATCGGGATCAGTTCCCAGCATTTT. The variable domain in full, completed from reference TRBV18 and TRBJ1-5, reads NAGVMQNPRHLVRRRGQEARLRCSPMKGHSHVYWYRQLPEEGLKFMVYLQKENIIDESGMPKERFSAEFPKEGPSILRIQQVVRGDSAAYFCASSPEVGPIGISSQHFGDGTRLSIL.

This clone was observed a few times. The chain carries TRBV9 and TRBJ1-6, with TRBD1 as a possible D gene (6 bases). The V gene lost 1 base and the J gene lost 7 bases, with 9 bases spanning the gap. The CDR3 has 14 amino acids. The V gene's germline CDR1 is SGDLS and CDR2 YYNGEE. In DNA form, the CDR3 reads TGTGCCAGCAGCGTAACAGGGTTGAATTCACCCCTCCACTTT. Translated: CASSVTGLNSPLHF.

The gene calls are TRBV7-9 and TRBJ2-5; D uncertain. Germline CDR1 SEHNR, CDR2 FQNEAQ (reference sequence). This CDR3 comprises 12 residues. V dropped 5 bases and J dropped 5 bases, with 9 bases sitting between them. This chain's CDR3 is CASSPTSETQYF. CDR3 nucleotide sequence: TGTGCCAGCAGCCCCACTTCGGAGACCCAGTACTTC.